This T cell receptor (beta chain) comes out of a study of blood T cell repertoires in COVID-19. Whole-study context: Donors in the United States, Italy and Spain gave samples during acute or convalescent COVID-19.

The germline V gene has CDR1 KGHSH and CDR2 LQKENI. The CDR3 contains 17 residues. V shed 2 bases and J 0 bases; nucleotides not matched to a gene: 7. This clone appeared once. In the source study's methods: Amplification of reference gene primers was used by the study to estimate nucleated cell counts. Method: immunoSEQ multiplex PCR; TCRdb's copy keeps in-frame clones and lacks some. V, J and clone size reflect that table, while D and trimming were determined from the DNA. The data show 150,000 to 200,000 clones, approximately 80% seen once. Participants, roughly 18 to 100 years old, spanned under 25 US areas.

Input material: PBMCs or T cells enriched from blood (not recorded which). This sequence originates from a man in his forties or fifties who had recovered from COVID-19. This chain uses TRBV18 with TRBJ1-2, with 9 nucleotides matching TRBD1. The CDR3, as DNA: TGTGCCAGCTCACCAAAGGACAGGGGCTCGTCTAACTATGGCTACACCTTC. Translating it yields CASSPKDRGSSNYGYTF.